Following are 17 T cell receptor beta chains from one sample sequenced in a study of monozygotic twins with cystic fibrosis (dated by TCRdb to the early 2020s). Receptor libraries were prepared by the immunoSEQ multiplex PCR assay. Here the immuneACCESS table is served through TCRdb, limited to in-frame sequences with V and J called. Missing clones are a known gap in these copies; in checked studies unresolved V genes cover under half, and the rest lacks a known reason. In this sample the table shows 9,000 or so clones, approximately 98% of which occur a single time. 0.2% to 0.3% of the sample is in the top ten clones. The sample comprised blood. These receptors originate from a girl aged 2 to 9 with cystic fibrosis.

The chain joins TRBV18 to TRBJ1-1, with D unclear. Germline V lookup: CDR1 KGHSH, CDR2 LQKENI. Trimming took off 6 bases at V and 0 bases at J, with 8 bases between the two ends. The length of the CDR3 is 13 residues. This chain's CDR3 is CASSPQVNTEAFF. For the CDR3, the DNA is TGTGCCAGCTCGCCCCAGGTGAACACTGAAGCTTTCTTT.

CDR3 residues: CASSPRGGANTGELFF. Here the CDR3 DNA reads TGTGCCAGCAGCCCGAGAGGGGGAGCGAACACCGGGGAGCTGTTTTTT. The genes are TRBV7-2 and TRBJ2-2; possibly TRBD1 for D (6 bases). Germline loops: CDR1 SGHTA, CDR2 FQGNSA. The CDR3 spans 16 residues. Trimming removed 5 bases from V and 0 bases from J, with 13 bases in between.

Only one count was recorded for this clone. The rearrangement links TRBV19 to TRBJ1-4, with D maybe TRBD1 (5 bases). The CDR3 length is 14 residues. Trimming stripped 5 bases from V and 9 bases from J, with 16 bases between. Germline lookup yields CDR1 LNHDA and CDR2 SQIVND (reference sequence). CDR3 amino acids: CASSPRDLSKKLFF. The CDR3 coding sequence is TGTGCCAGTAGTCCCCGGGACTTAAGTAAAAAACTGTTTTTT.

As DNA, the CDR3 is TGTGCCAGCAGTGAGAACTCCGGACTGCTTAATCTAGCCAAAAACATTCAGTACTTC. Its translation is CASSENSGLLNLAKNIQYF. The genes are TRBV6-1 and TRBJ2-4; TRBD2 is a possible D gene (5 bases). CDR3 length equals 19 residues. Germline assignment: CDR1 MNHNS and CDR2 SASEGT. Trimming took off 3 bases at V and 0 bases at J, with 21 bases between the two ends.

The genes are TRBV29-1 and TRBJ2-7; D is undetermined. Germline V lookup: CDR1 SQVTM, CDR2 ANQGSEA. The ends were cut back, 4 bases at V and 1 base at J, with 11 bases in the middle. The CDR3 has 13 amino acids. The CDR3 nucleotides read TGCAGCGTTGCCTTGACACTATCCTACGAGCAGTACTTC. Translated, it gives CSVALTLSYEQYF.

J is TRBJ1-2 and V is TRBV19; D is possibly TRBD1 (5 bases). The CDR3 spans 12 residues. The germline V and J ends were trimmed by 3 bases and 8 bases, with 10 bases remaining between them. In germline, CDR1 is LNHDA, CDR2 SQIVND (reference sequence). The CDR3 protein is CASSIRGIGYTF. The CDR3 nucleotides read TGTGCCAGTAGTATCCGGGGGATCGGCTACACCTTC.

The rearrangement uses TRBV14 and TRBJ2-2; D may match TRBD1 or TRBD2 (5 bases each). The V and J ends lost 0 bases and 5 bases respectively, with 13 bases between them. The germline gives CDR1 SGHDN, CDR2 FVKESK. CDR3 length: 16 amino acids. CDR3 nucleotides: TGTGCCAGCAGCCAAGATGAGTCCAGGGAGACCGGGGAGCTGTTTTTT. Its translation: CASSQDESRETGELFF.

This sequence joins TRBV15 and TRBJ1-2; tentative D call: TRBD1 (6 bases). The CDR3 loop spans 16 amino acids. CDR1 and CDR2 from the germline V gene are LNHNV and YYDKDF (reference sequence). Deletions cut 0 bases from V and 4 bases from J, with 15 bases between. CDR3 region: CATSRDGGREVYGYTF. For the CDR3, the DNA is TGTGCCACCAGCAGAGATGGGGGCAGGGAGGTCTATGGCTACACCTTC.

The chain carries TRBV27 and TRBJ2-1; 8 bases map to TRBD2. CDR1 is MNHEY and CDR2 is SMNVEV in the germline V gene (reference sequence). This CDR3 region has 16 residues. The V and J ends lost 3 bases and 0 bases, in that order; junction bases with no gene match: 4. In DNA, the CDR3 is TGTGCCAGCAGTTTTTTAGCGGGGAGCTCCTACAATGAGCAGTTCTTC. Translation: CASSFLAGSSYNEQFF.

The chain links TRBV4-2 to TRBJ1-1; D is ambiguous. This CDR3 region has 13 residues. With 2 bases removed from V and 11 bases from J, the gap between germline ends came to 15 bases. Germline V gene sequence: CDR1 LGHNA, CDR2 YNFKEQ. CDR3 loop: CASSQFVGEVAFF. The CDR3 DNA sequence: TGTGCCAGCAGCCAATTCGTAGGAGAGGTCGCTTTCTTT.

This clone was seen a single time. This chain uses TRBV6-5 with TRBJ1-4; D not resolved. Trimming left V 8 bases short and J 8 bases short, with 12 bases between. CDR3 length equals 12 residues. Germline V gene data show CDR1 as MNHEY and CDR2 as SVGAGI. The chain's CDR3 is CASWAGGEKLFF. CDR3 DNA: TGTGCCAGCTGGGCAGGCGGGGAAAAACTGTTTTTT.

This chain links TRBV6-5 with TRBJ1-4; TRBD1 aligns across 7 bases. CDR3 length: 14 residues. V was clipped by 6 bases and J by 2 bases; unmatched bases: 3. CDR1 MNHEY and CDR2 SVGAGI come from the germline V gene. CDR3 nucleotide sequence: TGTGCCAGCAGCCTGACAGGGACTAATGAAAAACTGTTTTTT. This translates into CASSLTGTNEKLFF.

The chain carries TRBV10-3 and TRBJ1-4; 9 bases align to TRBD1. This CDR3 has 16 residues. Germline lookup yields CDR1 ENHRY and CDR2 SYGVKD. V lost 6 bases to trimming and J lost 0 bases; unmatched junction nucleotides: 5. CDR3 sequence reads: CAISRQGGTTNEKLFF. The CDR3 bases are TGTGCCATCAGCCGACAGGGGGGCACAACTAATGAAAAACTGTTTTTT.

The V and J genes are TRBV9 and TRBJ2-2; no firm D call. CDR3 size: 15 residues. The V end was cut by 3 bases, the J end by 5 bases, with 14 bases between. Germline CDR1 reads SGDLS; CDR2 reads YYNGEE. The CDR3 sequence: CASSARVPATGELFF. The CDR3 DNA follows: TGTGCCAGCAGCGCCCGGGTCCCGGCTACCGGGGAGCTGTTTTTT.

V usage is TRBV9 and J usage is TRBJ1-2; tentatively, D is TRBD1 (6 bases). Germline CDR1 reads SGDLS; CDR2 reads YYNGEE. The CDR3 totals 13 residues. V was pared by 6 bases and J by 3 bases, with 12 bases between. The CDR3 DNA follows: TGTGCCAGCAACCACAACAGGGACTATGGCTACACCTTC. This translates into CASNHNRDYGYTF.

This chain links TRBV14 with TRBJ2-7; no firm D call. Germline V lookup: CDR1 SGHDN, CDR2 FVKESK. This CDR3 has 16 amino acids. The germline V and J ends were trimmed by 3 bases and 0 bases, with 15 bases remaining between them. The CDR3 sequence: CASSQERHFNSYEQYF. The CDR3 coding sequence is TGTGCCAGCAGCCAGGAAAGACACTTTAACTCCTACGAGCAGTACTTC.

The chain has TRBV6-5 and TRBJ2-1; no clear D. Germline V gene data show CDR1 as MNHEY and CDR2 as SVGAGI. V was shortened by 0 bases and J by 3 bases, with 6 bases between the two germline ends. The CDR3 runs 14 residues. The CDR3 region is CASSYSRVYNEQFF. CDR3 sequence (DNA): TGTGCCAGCAGTTACTCTCGGGTCTACAATGAGCAGTTCTTC.